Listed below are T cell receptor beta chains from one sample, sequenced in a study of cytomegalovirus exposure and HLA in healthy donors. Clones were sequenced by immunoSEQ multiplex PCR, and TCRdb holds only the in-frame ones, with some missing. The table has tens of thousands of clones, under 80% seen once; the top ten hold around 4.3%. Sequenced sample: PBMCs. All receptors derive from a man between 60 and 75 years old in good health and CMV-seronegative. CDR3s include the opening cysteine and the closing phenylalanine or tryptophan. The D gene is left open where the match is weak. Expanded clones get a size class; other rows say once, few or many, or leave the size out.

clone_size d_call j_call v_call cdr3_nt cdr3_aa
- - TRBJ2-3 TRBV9 TGTGCCAGCAGCGTTAGGCAGGAGGTCACAGATACGCAGTATTTT CASSVRQEVTDTQYF
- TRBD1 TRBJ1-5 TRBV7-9 TGTTCCAGCAGCCCCCCGACAGGGGGAGGCAATCAGCCCCAGCATTTT CSSSPPTGGGNQPQHF
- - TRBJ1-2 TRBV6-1 TGTGCCAGCAGTGAAGCCGGGACAACCTATGGCTACACCTTC CASSEAGTTYGYTF
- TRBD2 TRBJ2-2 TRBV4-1 TGCGCCAGCAGCGGGCGTAAGCGGGGGGCACCCGGGGAGCTGTTTTTT CASSGRKRGAPGELFF
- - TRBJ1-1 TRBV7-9 TGTTCCAGCAGCTCTCCCGCGGTCCGGGGGAGGGACACTGAAGCTTTCTTT CSSSSPAVRGRDTEAFF
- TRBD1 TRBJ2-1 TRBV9 TGTGCCAGCAGCGTAGAGGGGGCAAGCTCCTACAATGAGCAGTTCTTC CASSVEGASSYNEQFF
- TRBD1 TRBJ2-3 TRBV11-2 TGTGCCAGCAGCTCCGACGACAGGGGAGGTACAGATACGCAGTATTTT CASSSDDRGGTDTQYF
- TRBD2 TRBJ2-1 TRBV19 TGTGCCAGTAGTATAGGAGCGGGGGTGGGTGAGCAGTTCTTC CASSIGAGVGEQFF
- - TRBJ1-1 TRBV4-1 TGCGCCAGCAGCCACCTCGGGAACACTGAAGCTTTCTTT CASSHLGNTEAFF
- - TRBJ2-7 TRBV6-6 TGTGCCAGCAGCCGGGGTACCTACGAGCAGTACTTC CASSRGTYEQYF
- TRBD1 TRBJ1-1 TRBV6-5 TGTGCCAGCAGTTCCTACAGGGGTTCCCTCGGCACTGAAGCTTTCTTT CASSSYRGSLGTEAFF
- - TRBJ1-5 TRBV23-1 TGCGCCAGCAGTCGGTCCGCCGAGGATCAGCCCCAGCATTTT CASSRSAEDQPQHF
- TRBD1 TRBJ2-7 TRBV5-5 TGTGCCAGCAGCTGGGGGACAGGCTCGTACGAGCAGTACTTC CASSWGTGSYEQYF
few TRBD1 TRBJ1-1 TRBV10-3 TGTGCCATCAGTGAAGGGGGCGCAGACACTGAAGCTTTCTTT CAISEGGADTEAFF
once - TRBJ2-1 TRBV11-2 TGTGCCAGCAGCTTAGTCCTGCGCTCCTACAATGAGCAGTTCTTC CASSLVLRSYNEQFF
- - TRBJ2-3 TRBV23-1 TGCGCCAGCAGTCAATCGTGCCAGGGCGCAGATACGCAGTATTTT CASSQSCQGADTQYF